This record concerns one T cell receptor beta chain sequence. In the PCR, 60 Vbeta and 13 Jbeta primers were used. Here immunoSEQ multiplex PCR was the method, and the copy in TCRdb shows in-frame clones only, minus some. The sample holds around 150,000 clones, more than 75% seen once. These data come from a study of cytomegalovirus exposure and HLA in healthy donors. The CDR3 consists of 18 residues. Trimming took 6 bases from V and 2 from J; bases not matched to a gene: 10. Germline V gives CDR1 LGHNA, CDR2 YNFKEQ. Sequenced: PBMCs. The chain combines TRBV4-2 with TRBJ2-6; 10 nucleotides align to TRBD2. The sequence was collected from a girl aged 10-17 years in good health and CMV-seropositive. CDR3 region: CASRRTLAGVAGANVLTF. DNA of the CDR3: TGTGCCAGCAGGAGAACGCTAGCGGGAGTGGCTGGGGCCAACGTCCTGACTTTC.